This T cell receptor (beta chain) was observed in a study of shared clonotypes between healthy human individuals. Study-level information: There were three CD4 naive, three CD4 memory, two CD8 naive and one CD8 memory plates per donor.

Measured with immunoSEQ multiplex PCR; TCRdb has only the in-frame clones, and not every one. The sample has 850,000 to 1,200,000 clones; more than 65% are singletons. The sample taken for sequencing was memory CD4+ T cells sorted from blood. This sample's subset: CD45RA-negative fraction. This clonotype was obtained from a man aged 18 to 35 in good health.

This CDR3 is CASSLGLAGVHEQYF. CDR3 DNA sequence: TGTGCCAGCAGCTTAGGCCTAGCGGGAGTGCACGAGCAGTACTTC. The chain carries TRBV7-6 and TRBJ2-7, with TRBD2 matching 10 bases. This CDR3 has 15 amino acids. The germline V gene has CDR1 SGHVS and CDR2 FNYEAQ. Trimming at V came to 1 base and at J to 5 bases, leaving 5 bases not matched to a gene.